These 25 T cell receptor beta chains were all obtained from the same sample, sequenced in a study of blood T cell repertoires in COVID-19. Clones were read by immunoSEQ multiplex PCR, and TCRdb kept only the in-frame ones, dropping some. There are 95,000 to 150,000 clones in the sample; roughly 77% occur only once, and roughly 16% lies in the top ten. The sample consisted of peripheral blood. These receptors were obtained from a man in his sixties with active or convalescent COVID-19.

This rearrangement joins TRBV10-2 to TRBJ1-2; 7 positions match TRBD1. Germline V gene lookup returns CDR1 WSHSY and CDR2 SAAADI. Trimming removed 4 bases from V and 3 bases from J; junction bases left unmatched: 5. This CDR3 comprises 14 residues. The CDR3 region has the DNA TGCGCCAGCAGTGGAGGGGGCGCGGACTATGGCTACACCTTC. Protein: CASSGGGADYGYTF.

The genes are TRBV3-1 (or the pseudogene TRBV3-2) and TRBJ2-2; D is ambiguous. V was clipped by 4 bases and J by 10 bases, with 7 bases between them. The CDR3 sequence is 11 residues long. CDR1 is LGHDT and CDR2 is YNNKEL in the germline V gene (reference sequence). CDR3 sequence (DNA): TGTGCCAGCAGCCCACAGAAGGAGCTGTTTTTT. It codes for CASSPQKELFF.

The chain links TRBV4-1 to TRBJ1-4; D gene unclear. There are 14 residues in the CDR3. From germline, CDR1 is MGHRA and CDR2 YSYEKL. The germline V and J ends were trimmed by 5 bases and 8 bases, with 15 bases remaining between them. The CDR3 nucleotides are TGCGCCAGCAGCGAAGGGTTAACGGGAGAAAAACTGTTTTTT. This gives the protein CASSEGLTGEKLFF.

The V call is TRBV10-3, the J call TRBJ1-4, with TRBD1 matching over 11 bases. The CDR3 has 14 amino acids. CDR1 is ENHRY, CDR2 SYGVKD, per germline. With 6 bases clipped from V and 7 bases from J, the junction kept 4 bases outside the gene matches. The CDR3 loop reads CAIRPGQGVEKLFF. CDR3 DNA sequence: TGTGCCATCAGGCCGGGACAGGGGGTTGAAAAACTGTTTTTT.

V usage is TRBV7-3 and J usage is TRBJ2-3; 14 nucleotides match TRBD2. The germline gives CDR1 SGHTA, CDR2 FQGTGA. Unmatched junction bases numbered 5, after V lost 4 bases and J lost 5 bases. This CDR3 region has 16 residues. Written as DNA, the CDR3 is TGTGCCAGCAGCTCCCGACTAGCGGGAGGGATAGATACGCAGTATTTT. Protein: CASSSRLAGGIDTQYF.

The chain has TRBV18 and TRBJ2-1; 7 nucleotides line up with TRBD1. J gave up 6 bases and V 4 bases, and 12 bases lay outside the gene matches. Germline V lookup: CDR1 KGHSH, CDR2 LQKENI. The CDR3 contains 16 residues. The CDR3 DNA sequence: TGTGCCAGCTCACTCGCAAGGACAGGTGGGACCAATGAGCAGTTCTTC. The encoded protein is CASSLARTGGTNEQFF.

The chain has TRBV5-4 and TRBJ2-5; the match to TRBD2 covers 14 bases. CDR1 is SGHNT and CDR2 is YYREEE in the germline V gene (reference sequence). The trim removed 0 bases at V and 3 bases at J, leaving 1 base unmatched. The CDR3 has 16 residues. Here the CDR3 reads CASSLGLAGGEETQYF. CDR3 DNA sequence: TGTGCCAGCAGCTTGGGACTAGCGGGAGGGGAAGAGACCCAGTACTTC.

The sample holds a few counts of this clone. The chain links TRBV5-1 to TRBJ1-5; no firm D call. Trimming removed 4 bases from V and 0 bases from J, with 11 bases in between. From germline, CDR1 is SGHRS and CDR2 YFSETQ. The CDR3 consists of 15 residues. CDR3 in amino acids: CASSLGSHSNQPQHF. The DNA of the CDR3 is TGCGCCAGCAGCCTCGGGTCCCATAGCAATCAGCCCCAGCATTTT.

The chain recombines TRBV28 with TRBJ1-1; D is unclear. This CDR3 has 13 amino acids. V was cut by 6 bases and J by 4 bases, with 12 bases left in between. The germline V gene has CDR1 MDHEN and CDR2 SYDVKM. CDR3 protein: CASSNLLGTEAFF. The CDR3 DNA reads as TGTGCCAGCAGCAATCTGCTCGGCACTGAAGCTTTCTTT.

In this sample, this clone turned up a few times. V is TRBV5-1 and J is TRBJ1-1; D gene ambiguous. The ends were cut back, 0 bases at V and 0 bases at J, with 6 bases in the middle. CDR1 and CDR2 from the germline V gene are SGHRS and YFSETQ. The CDR3 has 14 amino acids. CDR3 nucleotide sequence: TGCGCCAGCAGCTTGGTGGGCATGAACACTGAAGCTTTCTTT. This codes for CASSLVGMNTEAFF.

This clone has only a few counts. This chain connects TRBV21-1 to TRBJ2-5; TRBD2 was called by the table and not checked on the DNA. TRBV21-1 is shown as a pseudogene. CDR3 length: 15 amino acids. DNA for the CDR3: TGTGCCAGCAGCCCTTCTTATGGGGAGGTGGAGACCCAGTACTTC. Translating gives CASSPSYGEVETQYF.

This chain links TRBV18 with TRBJ2-2, with 7 bases identical to TRBD1. J was trimmed by 4 bases and V by 2 bases; bases with no gene match: 4. CDR3 length equals 15 residues. In germline, CDR1 is KGHSH, CDR2 LQKENI. CDR3 sequence: CASSPLTGTTGELFF. The CDR3 nucleotides are TGTGCCAGCTCACCATTGACAGGGACCACCGGGGAGCTGTTTTTT.

This rearrangement joins TRBV7-2 to TRBJ2-6, with D hard to call. The CDR3 is 18 amino acids. Trimming left V 3 bases short and J 2 bases short, with 17 bases between. Germline V gives CDR1 SGHTA, CDR2 FQGNSA. As DNA, the CDR3 is TGTGCCAGCAGCTTTCGGTCGTCAGGATCCGCTGGGGCCAACGTCCTGACTTTC. It is translated as CASSFRSSGSAGANVLTF.

The chain employs TRBV7-3 and TRBJ2-1, with 7 bases that match TRBD2. Germline V gene data show CDR1 as SGHTA and CDR2 as FQGTGA. The CDR3 is 15 residues long. V shed 5 bases, J shed 3 bases, and the junction held 7 bases outside the gene matches. The chain's CDR3 is CASSLERGGYNEQFF. The CDR3 nucleotides are TGTGCCAGCAGCCTAGAGCGGGGAGGCTACAATGAGCAGTTCTTC.

V is TRBV7-8 and J is TRBJ1-2; 7 bases agree with TRBD1. Germline trimming cut 3 bases from V and 6 bases from J; bases unmatched to any gene: 4. CDR1 is SGHVS and CDR2 is FQNEAQ in the germline V gene. The CDR3 has 13 amino acids. CDR3 region: CASSLRGLDGYTF. CDR3 nucleotides: TGTGCCAGCAGCTTGAGGGGGCTGGATGGCTACACCTTC. Combining the CDR3 with reference TRBV7-8 and TRBJ1-2 gives the whole variable domain GAGVSQSPRYKVAKRGQDVALRCDPISGHVSLFWYQQALGQGPEFLTYFQNEAQLDKSGLPSDRFFAERPEGSVSTLKIQRTQQEDSAVYLCASSLRGLDGYTFGSGTRLTVV.

The J gene is TRBJ1-1, the V gene TRBV28, with 7 bases that match TRBD1. Germline V lookup: CDR1 MDHEN, CDR2 SYDVKM. The CDR3 loop spans 12 amino acids. With 6 bases clipped from V and 6 bases from J, the junction kept 4 bases outside the gene matches. CDR3 in amino acids: CASRPTGSEAFF. CDR3 in DNA: TGTGCCAGCAGACCGACAGGGTCTGAAGCTTTCTTT. Drawing the rest from reference TRBV28 and TRBJ1-1, the complete variable domain is DVKVTQSSRYLVKRTGEKVFLECVQDMDHENMFWYRQDPGLGLRLIYFSYDVKMKEKGDIPEGYSVSREKKERFSLILESASTNQTSMYLCASRPTGSEAFFGQGTRLTVV.

V usage is TRBV7-2 and J usage is TRBJ2-7; unclear D gene. V lost 2 bases to trimming and J lost 0 bases, with 8 bases between them. The CDR3 runs to 14 residues. Germline values: CDR1 SGHTA, CDR2 FQGNSA. The chain's CDR3 is CASSLSPSSYEQYF. The DNA for the CDR3 is TGTGCCAGCAGCTTATCTCCTAGCTCCTACGAGCAGTACTTC.

This chain connects TRBV7-2 to TRBJ1-4, with D uncertain. Germline values: CDR1 SGHTA, CDR2 FQGNSA. Trimming cost V 5 bases and J 6 bases, with 10 bases left between them. The CDR3 has 13 residues. The CDR3, as DNA: TGTGCCAGCAGCCCCCGTACGGATGAAAAACTGTTTTTT. Translation gives CASSPRTDEKLFF. Supplemented by reference TRBV7-2 and TRBJ1-4, the full variable domain reads GAGVSQSPSNKVTEKGKDVELRCDPISGHTALYWYRQSLGQGLEFLIYFQGNSAPDKSGLPSDRFSAERTGGSVSTLTIQRTQQEDSAVYLCASSPRTDEKLFFGSGTQLSVL.

The chain is built from TRBV18 and TRBJ1-1; D uncertain. CDR1 is KGHSH, CDR2 LQKENI, per germline. The V end was cut by 3 bases, the J end by 0 bases, with 17 bases between. The CDR3 runs 17 residues. CDR3 loop: CASSPAWATSMNTEAFF. The DNA of the CDR3 is TGTGCCAGCTCACCTGCTTGGGCCACATCCATGAACACTGAAGCTTTCTTT. Combining the CDR3 with reference TRBV18 and TRBJ1-1 gives the whole variable domain NAGVMQNPRHLVRRRGQEARLRCSPMKGHSHVYWYRQLPEEGLKFMVYLQKENIIDESGMPKERFSAEFPKEGPSILRIQQVVRGDSAAYFCASSPAWATSMNTEAFFGQGTRLTVV.

The rearrangement uses TRBV21-1 and TRBJ2-7; the table assigns TRBD1, which was not confirmed against the DNA. TRBV21-1 is a known pseudogene. The CDR3 is 12 residues long. The CDR3 sequence: CASSTAPGQAIF. CDR3 DNA: TGTGCCAGCAGCACTGCCCCGGGACAGGCAATCTTC.

The chain has TRBV7-9 and TRBJ1-6; 7 bases map to TRBD1. J was trimmed by 7 bases and V by 5 bases; bases with no gene match: 14. The CDR3 runs to 17 residues. Germline V CDR1 and CDR2: SEHNR, FQNEAQ (reference sequence). The CDR3 DNA is TGTGCCAGCAGCCTGCGGGAGGGGGCAGAGCCCAATTCACCCCTCCACTTT. Its protein is CASSLREGAEPNSPLHF.

This rearrangement joins TRBV24-1 to TRBJ2-3; 7 bases are a match to TRBD1. CDR3 length: 17 amino acids. With 3 bases clipped from V and 2 bases from J, the junction kept 10 bases outside the gene matches. Germline-derived CDR1 and CDR2 are KGHDR and SFDVKD. CDR3 nucleotide sequence: TGTGCCACCAGTGATGACAGGACAGGATATGACACAGATACGCAGTATTTT. Protein: CATSDDRTGYDTDTQYF.

V and J are TRBV5-4 and TRBJ2-1; a possible D gene is TRBD2 (8 bases). Germline V gene lookup returns CDR1 SGHNT and CDR2 YYREEE (reference sequence). The CDR3 spans 17 residues. V lost 4 bases to trimming and J lost 6 bases, with 23 bases between them. The CDR3 region is CASSPRQGLDSSNEQFF. The DNA of the CDR3 is TGTGCCAGCAGCCCGAGACAGGGACTAGATTCGAGCAATGAGCAGTTCTTC.

In this sample, this clone turned up once. The gene calls are TRBV7-9 and TRBJ2-1; D might be TRBD2 (7 bases). This CDR3 contains 15 residues. V was pared by 5 bases and J by 6 bases, with 17 bases between. The germline gives CDR1 SEHNR, CDR2 FQNEAQ (reference sequence). The CDR3 DNA reads TGTGCCAGCAGCCGCTCGGGGGGCCCGGGCAATGAGCAGTTCTTC. Amino acid sequence: CASSRSGGPGNEQFF. Using reference TRBV7-9 and TRBJ2-1 for the parts outside the CDR3, the full variable domain is DTGVSQNPRHKITKRGQNVTFRCDPISEHNRLYWYRQTLGQGPEFLTYFQNEAQLEKSRLLSDRFSAERPKGSFSTLEIQRTEQGDSAMYLCASSRSGGPGNEQFFGPGTRLTVL.

The chain employs TRBV5-4 and TRBJ2-3; D possibly corresponds to TRBD2 (6 bases). Trimming pared 4 bases from V and 6 bases from J, leaving 18 bases between. CDR3 length: 15 residues. Germline lookup yields CDR1 SGHNT and CDR2 YYREEE (reference sequence). The chain's CDR3 is CASSENAGTIDTQYF. Here the CDR3 DNA reads TGTGCCAGCAGCGAGAATGCGGGGACCATCGATACGCAGTATTTT. The whole variable domain, remainder taken from reference TRBV5-4 and TRBJ2-3, is ETGVTQSPTHLIKTRGQQVTLRCSSQSGHNTVSWYQQALGQGPQFIFQYYREEENGRGNFPPRFSGLQFPNYSSELNVNALELDDSALYLCASSENAGTIDTQYFGPGTRLTVL.